The entry below gives a single T cell receptor (beta chain) sequence along with its context. Its antigen is undetermined. Only in-frame clones appear in the TCRdb table, and some are missing; sequencing was by immunoSEQ multiplex PCR. The sample shows fewer than 200,000 clones, around 89% of them seen only once. This sample was taken from a study of T cell responses to AZD1222 COVID-19 vaccine. General study findings and limits: White British people made up most donors, females outnumbered males, and clonal diversity was possibly underestimated. In all cases, repertoires were sampled only after the peak T cell response.

The V end lost 6 bases, the J end lost 3 bases, and 3 bases lay between the germline ends. Germline-derived CDR1 and CDR2 are MNHEY and SVGAGI. The CDR3 loop spans 11 amino acids. The chain uses TRBV6-5 and TRBJ1-5, with D uncertain. This specimen consisted of peripheral blood, obtained on day 0 of AZD1222 vaccination. The sequence came from an adult in good health. The CDR3 loop reads CASRTNQPQHF. CDR3 in DNA: TGTGCCAGCAGGACCAATCAGCCCCAGCATTTT.